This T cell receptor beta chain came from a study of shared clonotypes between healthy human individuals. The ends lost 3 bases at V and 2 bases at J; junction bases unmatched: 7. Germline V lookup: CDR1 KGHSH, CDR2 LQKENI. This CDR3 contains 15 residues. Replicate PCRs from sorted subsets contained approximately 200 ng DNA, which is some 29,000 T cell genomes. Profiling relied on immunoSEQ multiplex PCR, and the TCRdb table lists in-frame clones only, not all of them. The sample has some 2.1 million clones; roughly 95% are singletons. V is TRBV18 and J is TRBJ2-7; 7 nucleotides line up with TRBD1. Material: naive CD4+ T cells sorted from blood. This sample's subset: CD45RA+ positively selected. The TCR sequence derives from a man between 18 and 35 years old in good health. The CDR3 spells CASSPLTGPTYEQYF. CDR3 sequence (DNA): TGTGCCAGCTCACCCCTGACAGGGCCGACCTACGAGCAGTACTTC.